The rows below give T cell receptor beta chains drawn from one sample of a study of beta chain features in type 1 diabetes. Measured with immunoSEQ multiplex PCR; TCRdb has only the in-frame clones, and not every one. The top ten clones hold around 0.64% of a sample with about 160,000 clones, about 10% of them seen once. The sample taken for sequencing was central memory CD4+ T cells from blood. These receptors were taken from a woman under 40 with type 1 diabetes. CDR3s include the opening cysteine and the closing phenylalanine or tryptophan. The D gene is left open where the match is weak. Not all rows give a size; the values are once, few, many and, for expanded clones, a class.

>TRBV9|few|TRBJ2-1|TRBD2
TGTGCCAGCAGTAGGACTAGCGGTTACAATGAGCAGTTCTTC
CASSRTSGYNEQFF
>TRBV18|-|TRBJ2-7|-
TGTGCCAGCTCACCCACGACAGGCTACGAGCAGTACTTC
CASSPTTGYEQYF
>TRBV29-1|-|TRBJ1-2|-
TGCAGCGTTGAAAGGCAGGGAGGCTACACCTTC
CSVERQGGYTF
>TRBV30|few|TRBJ1-3|-
TGTGCCTGGAGTAAGAGTTTTGGAAACACCATATATTTT
CAWSKSFGNTIYF
>TRBV18|few|TRBJ1-2|-
TGTGCCAGCGCCTTGAAGCGGGATGGCTACACCTTC
CASALKRDGYTF
>TRBV11-3|few|TRBJ1-2|TRBD1
TGTGCCAGCAGCGCCGGACAGGGCTATGGCTACACCTTC
CASSAGQGYGYTF
>TRBV7-6|-|TRBJ1-5|-
TGTGCCAGCAGCGGGGGCCCGAATCAGCCCCAGCATTTT
CASSGGPNQPQHF
>TRBV2|few|TRBJ2-2|-
TGTGCCAGCATGTTAGGGGACACCGGGGAGCTGTTTTTT
CASMLGDTGELFF
>TRBV20-1|few|TRBJ2-1|-
TGCAGTGCTAGGAACGGCAATGAGCAGTTCTTC
CSARNGNEQFF
>TRBV7-3|-|TRBJ2-7|TRBD1
TGTGCCAGCAGCCCTAGGACAGGCACCTACGAGCAGTACTTC
CASSPRTGTYEQYF
>TRBV7-2|-|TRBJ2-5|TRBD1
TGTGCCAGCAGCTCAGGACAGGTTGGGCAAGAGACCCAGTACTTC
CASSSGQVGQETQYF
>TRBV15|-|TRBJ2-5|-
TGTGCCACCAGCACAGCGGCGGGGACCCAGTACTTC
CATSTAAGTQYF
>TRBV6-1|few|TRBJ2-1|TRBD1
TGTGCCAGCAGTGAAGGGACAGGGAGTTACAATGAGCAGTTCTTC
CASSEGTGSYNEQFF
>TRBV7-8|few|TRBJ2-7|-
TGTGCCAGCAGCGCCAACACGATCTACGAGCAGTACTTC
CASSANTIYEQYF
>TRBV9|-|TRBJ2-3|-
TGTGCCAGCAGCGTAGCGGCGGCGGGCACAGATACGCAGTATTTT
CASSVAAAGTDTQYF
>TRBV6-1|few|TRBJ2-5|-
TGTGCCAGCAGTGCCACCGGGATCCGGTTTGAGACCCAGTACTTC
CASSATGIRFETQYF
>TRBV5-1|-|TRBJ1-2|-
TGCGCCAGCAGCTTGGGGACAGCAAACTATGGCTACACCTTC
CASSLGTANYGYTF
>TRBV18|few|TRBJ2-7|TRBD1
TGTGCCAGCTCGCCCCCGGGACAGCGTTACGAGCAGTACTTC
CASSPPGQRYEQYF
>TRBV18|few|TRBJ2-3|TRBD2
TGTGCCAGCTCACCAGATGCTAGCGGGAGTACAGATACGCAGTATTTT
CASSPDASGSTDTQYF
>TRBV6-5|-|TRBJ1-1|-
TGTGCCAGCAGTTACTCGGGGACAATGAACACTGAAGCTTTCTTT
CASSYSGTMNTEAFF